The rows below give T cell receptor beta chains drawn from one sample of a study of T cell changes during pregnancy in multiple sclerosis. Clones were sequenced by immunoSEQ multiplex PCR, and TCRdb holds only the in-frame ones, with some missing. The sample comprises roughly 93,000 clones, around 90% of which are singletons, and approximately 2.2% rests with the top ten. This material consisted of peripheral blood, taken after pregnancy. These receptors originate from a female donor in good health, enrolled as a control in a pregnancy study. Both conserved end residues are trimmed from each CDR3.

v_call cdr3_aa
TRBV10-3 AISTHGWEQF
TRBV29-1 SPVLASYNEQF
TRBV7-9 ASSSTILDSDEINEQF
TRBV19 ASSSDSYNQPQH
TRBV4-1 ASRAQGDYGYT
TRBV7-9 ASSLALRDYSSTDTQY
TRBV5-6 ASSLRQVRNEQF
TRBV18 ASSHPLQASKF
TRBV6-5 ASNKHTLENSPLH
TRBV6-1 ASSWGLERTDTQY
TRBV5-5 ASTLRGWVDDTQY
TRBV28 ASSPWTSANSYEQY
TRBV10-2 ASRPLASGTDTQY
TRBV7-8 ASSAKRLASTQY
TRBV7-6 ASSLDGGGPTDTQY
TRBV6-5 ASRTGGQPQH
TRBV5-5 ASSGGQTLPGVYGYT
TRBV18 ASSPQGVGEQF
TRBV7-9 ASSGSGRAVETQY
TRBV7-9 ASSSRDRGLKNYGYT
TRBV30 AWPLRLAGGGGELF
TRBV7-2 ASSLSPGYEQY
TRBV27 ASRPGQASGKLF
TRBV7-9 ASSRGTGVETEAF
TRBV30 AWSERSNQPQH
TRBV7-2 ASSLQMNTEAF
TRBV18 ASSQTGESYEQY
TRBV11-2 ASSPVGTSYNEQF
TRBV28 ASSHFPPREPTDTQY
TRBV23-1 ASSQTGNRGRVTDEKLF
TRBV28 ASSFGNRESKAF
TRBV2 ASSPGLAGGREQY
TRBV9 ASSVMGLWGNTIY
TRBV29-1 SVYRGSSYEQY
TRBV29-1 SVALLTGKLYNEKLF
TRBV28 ASSFLRAGYT